This T cell receptor beta chain comes out of a study of identical twins. This CDR3 is 18 amino acids long. Germline V gives CDR1 MNHEY, CDR2 SVGEGT. The V segment lost 6 bases and the J segment 9 bases; nucleotides outside the gene matches: 18. A template switching step contributed a universal primer site, while unique molecular identifiers were present in the cDNA. TCRdb independently ran MiXCR on the 5' RACE reads; one entry per CDR3 protein. The profile covers roughly 750,000 distinct CDR3 sequences, with about 20% appearing a single time and over 4% taken by the ten largest. The data were also submitted as part of a second study, on T cells expressing NK-cell markers. That investigation notes: According to the study, TCR beta repertoires originated from sorted CD3+CD56+NKG2C+, CD3+CD56+NKG2C- and CD3+CD56-NKG2C+ T cells. HCMV seropositivity characterized most of the eight sequenced donors, and seronegativity one. Uncertainty persisted over the HCMV specificity of expanded NKG2C+ T cell clones.

Sample: PBMCs. The rearrangement joins TRBV6-2 or TRBV6-3 to TRBJ2-2; 11 bases agree with TRBD2. The TCR originated in a woman aged 18-29 years in good health. DNA for the CDR3: TGTGCCAGCAGCCCCGGACTAGCGGGCCTCCAAATTCAGTGGGAGCTGTTTTTT. It specifies CASSPGLAGLQIQWELFF.